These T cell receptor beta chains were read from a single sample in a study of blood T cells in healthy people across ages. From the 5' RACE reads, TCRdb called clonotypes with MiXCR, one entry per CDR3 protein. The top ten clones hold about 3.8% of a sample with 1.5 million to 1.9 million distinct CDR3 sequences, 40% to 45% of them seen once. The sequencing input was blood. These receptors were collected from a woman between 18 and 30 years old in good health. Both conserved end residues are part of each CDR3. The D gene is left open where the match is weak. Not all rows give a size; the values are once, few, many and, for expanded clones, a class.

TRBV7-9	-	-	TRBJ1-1	TGTGCCAGCAGCTTGGACGTCCTGGGCACTGAAGCTTTCTTT	CASSLDVLGTEAFF
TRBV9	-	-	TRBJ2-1	TGTGCCAGCAGCCAGGAGCGATGGAGTTACAATGAGCAGTTCTTC	CASSQERWSYNEQFF
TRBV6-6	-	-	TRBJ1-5	TGTGCCAGCAGTTACAATAGGGGTGGGAGCAATCAGCCCCAGCATTTT	CASSYNRGGSNQPQHF
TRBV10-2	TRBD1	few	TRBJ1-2	TGCGCCAGTTCGGGACAGTCGAACTATGGCTACACCTTC	CASSGQSNYGYTF
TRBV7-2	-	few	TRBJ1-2	TGTGCCAGCAGCTTATCCCGACAGGCGAACTCTGGCTACACCTTC	CASSLSRQANSGYTF
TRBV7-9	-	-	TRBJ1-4	TGTGCCAGCAGCCCTTCGGGCAGGCCTGAAAAACTGTTTTTT	CASSPSGRPEKLFF
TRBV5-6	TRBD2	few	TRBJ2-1	TGTGCCAGCAGCTTTAAGGCGGGAGATAGTGAGCAGTTCTTC	CASSFKAGDSEQFF
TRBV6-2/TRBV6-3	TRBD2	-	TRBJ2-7	TGTGCCAGCAGTTACAGGGCATCCGGGACTAGCGGGAGAAGTAGCAATGAGCAGTACTTC	CASSYRASGTSGRSSNEQYF
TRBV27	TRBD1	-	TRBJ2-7	TGTGCCAGCAGTCCAACCGGGACAGGGAACGAGCAGTACTTC	CASSPTGTGNEQYF
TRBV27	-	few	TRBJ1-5	TGTGCCAGCAGTCCCCAGGGGAGGGTCAATCAGCCCCAGCATTTT	CASSPQGRVNQPQHF
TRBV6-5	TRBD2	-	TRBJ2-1	TGTGCCAGCAGTTACTCCCCGACTAGCGGGAGGTACAATGAGCAGTTCTTC	CASSYSPTSGRYNEQFF
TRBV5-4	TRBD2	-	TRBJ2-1	TGTGCCAGCAGCTTGGCGGGGGCTAGCGGGTACAATGAGCAGTTCTTC	CASSLAGASGYNEQFF
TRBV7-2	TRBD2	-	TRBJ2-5	TGTGCCAGCAGCTTAGCAAGCGGGAGGGACGAGACCCAGTACTTC	CASSLASGRDETQYF
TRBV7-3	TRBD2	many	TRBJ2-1	TGTGCCAGCAGCCTCAACGTAGCGGGAAGAGATGAGCAGTTCTTC	CASSLNVAGRDEQFF